This T cell receptor beta chain was observed in a study of cytomegalovirus exposure and HLA in healthy donors. Notes on the study in general: Cytomegalovirus-associated status was assigned to approximately 160 TCR beta chains. Approximately 18,000 TCR beta sequences were associated with HLA alleles at 0.05 false discovery rate in a later analysis. It was reported that TCR beta sequences correctly inferred the HLA-A and HLA-B alleles for most subjects.

In the PCR, 60 Vbeta and 13 Jbeta primers were used. The protocol was immunoSEQ multiplex PCR, while the TCRdb copy is restricted to in-frame clones and leaves out a portion. The sample consists of 150,000 to 180,000 clones, around 82% of them appearing once. CDR3 length equals 13 residues. CDR1 is KGHSH, CDR2 LQKENI, per germline. Deletions cut 3 bases from V and 2 bases from J, with 7 bases between. Regarding this clone: Its antigen remains unknown.

The TCR was taken from a woman in her 40s in good health and CMV-seropositive. The rearrangement links TRBV18 to TRBJ1-1; D gene unclear. Sequencing was performed on PBMCs. CDR3 region: CASSPSGNTEAFF. CDR3 in DNA: TGTGCCAGCTCACCCTCGGGTAACACTGAAGCTTTCTTT.